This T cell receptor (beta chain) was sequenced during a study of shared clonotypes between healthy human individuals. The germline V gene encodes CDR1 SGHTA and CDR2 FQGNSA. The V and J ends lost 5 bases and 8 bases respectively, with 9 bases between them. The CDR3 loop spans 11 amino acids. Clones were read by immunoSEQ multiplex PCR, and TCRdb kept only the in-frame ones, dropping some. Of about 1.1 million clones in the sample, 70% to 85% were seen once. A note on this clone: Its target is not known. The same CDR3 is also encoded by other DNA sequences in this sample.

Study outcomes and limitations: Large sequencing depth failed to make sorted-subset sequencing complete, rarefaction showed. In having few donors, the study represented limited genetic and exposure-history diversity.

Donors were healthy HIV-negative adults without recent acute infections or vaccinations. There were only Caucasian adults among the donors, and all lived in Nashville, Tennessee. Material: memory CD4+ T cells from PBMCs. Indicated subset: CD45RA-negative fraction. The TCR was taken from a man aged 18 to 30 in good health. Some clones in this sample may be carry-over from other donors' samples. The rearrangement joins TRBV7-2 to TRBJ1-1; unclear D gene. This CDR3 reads CASSPYTEAFF. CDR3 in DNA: TGTGCCAGCAGCCCTTATACCGAAGCTTTCTTT.